This TCR beta chain was obtained from a study of a mutant IDH1 vaccine in newly diagnosed glioma. Whole-study context: Sex among treated patients split 62.5% male, 37.5% female; mean age was approximately 38 years. Most patients had radiochemotherapy with temozolomide before enrollment; others had one alone. Study-level results: Vaccine-induced immune responses occurred in 80% to 95% of patients.

Of note for this clone: Its antigen remains unidentified.

Using immunoSEQ multiplex PCR, the repertoire was profiled, and TCRdb retains in-frame clones only, with some absent. The sample yields 75,000 to 100,000 clones, 70% to 90% seen once. The time point: baseline, week 1 (first vaccination visit). The sample's treatment: pre-vaccination baseline after standard-of-care therapy. Donors had new WHO grade 3 or 4 IDH1-mutant, ATRX-lost astrocytomas. The CDR3 runs to 14 residues. V lost 3 bases, J lost 4 bases, and 5 bases stayed unmatched. Germline CDR1 and CDR2: SGHRS and YFSETQ. The V call is TRBV5-1, the J call TRBJ2-5; the match to TRBD1 covers 8 bases. The sample here was PBMCs, taken from a glioma patient treated with radiotherapy, temozolomide or both. This sequence was found in a woman in her 50s with glioma. The CDR3 is CASSSGQGRETQYF. In DNA form, the CDR3 reads TGCGCCAGCAGCTCCGGACAGGGCCGAGAGACCCAGTACTTC.